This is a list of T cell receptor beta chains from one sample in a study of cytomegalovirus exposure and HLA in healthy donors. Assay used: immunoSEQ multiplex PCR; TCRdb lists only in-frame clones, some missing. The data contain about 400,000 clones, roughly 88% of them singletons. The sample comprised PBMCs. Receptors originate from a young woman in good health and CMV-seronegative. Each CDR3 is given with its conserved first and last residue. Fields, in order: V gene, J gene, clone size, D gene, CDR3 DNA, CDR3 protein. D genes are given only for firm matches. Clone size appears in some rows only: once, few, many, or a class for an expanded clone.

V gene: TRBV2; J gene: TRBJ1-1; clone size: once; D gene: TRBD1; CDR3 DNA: TGTGCCAGCAGGAGTTGGACAGGGGCGCACACTGAAGCTTTCTTT; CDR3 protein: CASRSWTGAHTEAFF
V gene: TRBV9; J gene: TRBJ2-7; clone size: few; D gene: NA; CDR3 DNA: TGTGCCAGCAGCCCAGAGTGGACAGCTCAATCCTACGAGCAGTACTTC; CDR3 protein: CASSPEWTAQSYEQYF
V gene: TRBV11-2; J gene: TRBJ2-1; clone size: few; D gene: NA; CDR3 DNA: TGTGCCAGCGCCGGGACTTCCTACAATGAGCAGTTCTTC; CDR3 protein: CASAGTSYNEQFF
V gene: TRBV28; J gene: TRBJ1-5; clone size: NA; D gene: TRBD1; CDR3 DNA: TGTGCCAGCAGATTCGGACAGGCTAACAATCAGCCCCAGCATTTT; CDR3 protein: CASRFGQANNQPQHF
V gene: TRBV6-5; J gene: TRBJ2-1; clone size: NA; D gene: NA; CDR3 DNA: TGTGCCAGCAGCCACAGGGATTACAATGAGCAGTTCTTC; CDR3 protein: CASSHRDYNEQFF
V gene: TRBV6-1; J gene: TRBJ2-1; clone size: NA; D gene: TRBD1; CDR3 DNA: TGTGCCAGCAGTGAAATTGGCGTCGCGACAGGGGGTTACAATGAGCAGTTCTTC; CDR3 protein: CASSEIGVATGGYNEQFF
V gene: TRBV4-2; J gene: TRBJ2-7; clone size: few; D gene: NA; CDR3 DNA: TGTGCCAGCAGCCAAGGAGACAATCCGGAGCAGTACTTC; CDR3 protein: CASSQGDNPEQYF
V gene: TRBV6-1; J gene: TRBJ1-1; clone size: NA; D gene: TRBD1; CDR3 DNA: TGTGCCAGCAGACCCAACAGGGGGAACACTGAAGCTTTCTTT; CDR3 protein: CASRPNRGNTEAFF
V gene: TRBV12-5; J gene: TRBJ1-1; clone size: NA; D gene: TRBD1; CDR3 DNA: TGTGCTAGTTCTACAGGGGGGAAAACTGAAGCTTTCTTT; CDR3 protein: CASSTGGKTEAFF
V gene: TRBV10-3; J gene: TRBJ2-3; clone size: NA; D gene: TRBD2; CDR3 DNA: TGTGCCATCAGGGCTAGCGGGGGGACAGATACGCAGTATTTT; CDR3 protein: CAIRASGGTDTQYF
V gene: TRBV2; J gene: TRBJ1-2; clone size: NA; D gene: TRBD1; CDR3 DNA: TGTGCCAGCAGTCTAGGACAGGGCGGGGGCAGAGGCTATGGCTACACCTTC; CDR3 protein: CASSLGQGGGRGYGYTF
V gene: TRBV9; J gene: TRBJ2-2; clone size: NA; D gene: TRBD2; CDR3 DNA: TGTGCCAGCAATAAAGGGGGACTAGGATCCGGGGAGCTGTTTTTT; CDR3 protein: CASNKGGLGSGELFF
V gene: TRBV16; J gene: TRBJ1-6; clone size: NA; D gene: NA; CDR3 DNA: TGTGCCAGCAGCCAATCGGAACAGCCCCATAATTCACCCCTCCACTTT; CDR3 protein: CASSQSEQPHNSPLHF
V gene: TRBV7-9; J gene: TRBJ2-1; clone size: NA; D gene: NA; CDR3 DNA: TGTGCCAGCAGCTTACGATGGGCAGGAACCTACAATGAGCAGTTCTTC; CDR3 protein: CASSLRWAGTYNEQFF
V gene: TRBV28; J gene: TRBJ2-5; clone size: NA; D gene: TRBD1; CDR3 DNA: TGTGCCAGCAGTTCCGGGACAGGGTGGACCCAGTACTTC; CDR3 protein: CASSSGTGWTQYF
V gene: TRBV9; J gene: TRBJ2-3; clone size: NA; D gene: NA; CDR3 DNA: TGTGCCAGCAGCCTTGGACTAACGACAGATACGCAGTATTTT; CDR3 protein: CASSLGLTTDTQYF
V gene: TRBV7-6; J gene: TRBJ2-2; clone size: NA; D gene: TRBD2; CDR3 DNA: TGTGCCAGCAGCCCAGGGCTAGCGGGGGGGCCCGGGGAGCTGTTTTTT; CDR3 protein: CASSPGLAGGPGELFF
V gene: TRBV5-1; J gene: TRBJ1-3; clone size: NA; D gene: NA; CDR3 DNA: TGCGCCAGCAAACGGTCCGCTTCCTCTGGAAACACCATATATTTT; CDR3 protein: CASKRSASSGNTIYF
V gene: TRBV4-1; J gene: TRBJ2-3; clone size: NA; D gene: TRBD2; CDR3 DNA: TGCGCCAGCAGCGAATCCAAGATTTCCCGACGACTAGCGGGGGGCCCCGCGGATACGCAGTATTTT; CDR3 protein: CASSESKISRRLAGGPADTQYF
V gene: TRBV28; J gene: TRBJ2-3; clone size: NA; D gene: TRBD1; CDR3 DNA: TGTGCCAGCAGCGCAGGGGGCTACAGCACAGATACGCAGTATTTT; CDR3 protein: CASSAGGYSTDTQYF
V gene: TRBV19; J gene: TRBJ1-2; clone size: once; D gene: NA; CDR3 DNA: TGTGCCAGTAGTAAGAGGGGGAGAGATGGCTACACCTTC; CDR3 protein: CASSKRGRDGYTF
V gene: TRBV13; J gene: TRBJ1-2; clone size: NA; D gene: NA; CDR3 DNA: TGTGCCAGCAGCTCCCCACCGGGAGGCTACACCTTC; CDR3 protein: CASSSPPGGYTF
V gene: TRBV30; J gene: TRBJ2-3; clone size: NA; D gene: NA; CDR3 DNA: TGTGCCTGGAGTTGGCTCTCCACAGATACGCAGTATTTT; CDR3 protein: CAWSWLSTDTQYF
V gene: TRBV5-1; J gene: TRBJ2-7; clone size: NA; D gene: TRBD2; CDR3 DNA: TGCGCCAGCAGCTACGCGGGAGGGCACTCCTACGAGCAGTACTTC; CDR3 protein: CASSYAGGHSYEQYF
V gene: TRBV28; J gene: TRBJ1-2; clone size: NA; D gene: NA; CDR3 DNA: TGTGCCAGCAGTTTAGGGGGCTCTCCCTTCGGCTACACCTTC; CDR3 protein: CASSLGGSPFGYTF
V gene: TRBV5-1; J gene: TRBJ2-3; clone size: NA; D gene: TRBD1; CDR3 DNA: TGCGCCAGCAGCGGACAGGGCTTTACTCTAAGCACAGATACGCAGTATTTT; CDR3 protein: CASSGQGFTLSTDTQYF
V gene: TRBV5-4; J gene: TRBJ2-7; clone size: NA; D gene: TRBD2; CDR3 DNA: TGTGCCAGCAGCTTGGGGGGGGGACTAGGATCCTACGAGCAGTACTTC; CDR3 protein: CASSLGGGLGSYEQYF
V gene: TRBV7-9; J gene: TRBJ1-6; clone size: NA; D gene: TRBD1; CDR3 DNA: TGTGCCAGCAGCGGAACCGGGACAGGGCGGTCACCCCTCCACTTT; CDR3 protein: CASSGTGTGRSPLHF
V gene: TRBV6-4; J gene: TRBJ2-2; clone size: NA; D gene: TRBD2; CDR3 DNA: TGTGCCAGCAGTGAGCGGGGGGGGAACACCGGGGAGCTGTTTTTT; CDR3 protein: CASSERGGNTGELFF
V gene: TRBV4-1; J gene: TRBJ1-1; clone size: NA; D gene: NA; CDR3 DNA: TGCGCCAGCAGCCAGTTCTCCGACACTGAAGCTTTCTTT; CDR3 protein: CASSQFSDTEAFF
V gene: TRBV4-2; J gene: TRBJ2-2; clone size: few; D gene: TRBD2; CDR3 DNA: TGTGCCAGCAGCCGGAGGGGACTATCCGACACCGGGGAGCTGTTTTTT; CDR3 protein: CASSRRGLSDTGELFF
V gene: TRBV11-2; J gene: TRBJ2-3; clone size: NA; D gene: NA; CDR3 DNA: TGTGCCAGCACCCCCGGGTATAGCGTGGCAGATACGCAGTATTTT; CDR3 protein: CASTPGYSVADTQYF
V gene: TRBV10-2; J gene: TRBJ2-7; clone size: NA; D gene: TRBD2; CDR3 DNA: TGCGCCAGCATGAATAGCGGGAGGACGTACGAGCAGTACTTC; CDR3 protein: CASMNSGRTYEQYF
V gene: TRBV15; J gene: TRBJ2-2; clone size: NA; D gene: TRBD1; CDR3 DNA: TGTGCCACCGAACCCAGGGGGCCCACCGGGGAGCTGTTTTTT; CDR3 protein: CATEPRGPTGELFF
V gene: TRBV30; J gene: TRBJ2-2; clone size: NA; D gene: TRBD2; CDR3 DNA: TGTGCCAGTAGCGGGAGGGCCGACACCGGGGAGCTGTTTTTT; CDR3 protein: CASSGRADTGELFF
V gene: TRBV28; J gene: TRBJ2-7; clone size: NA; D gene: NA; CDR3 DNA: TGTGCCAGCAGTCTGTCAACAGCCTACGAGCAGTACTTC; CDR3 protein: CASSLSTAYEQYF
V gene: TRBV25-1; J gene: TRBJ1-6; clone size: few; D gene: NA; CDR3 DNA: TGTGCCAGCAGGCCGACGGCCTCGGGATCACCCCTCCACTTT; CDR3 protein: CASRPTASGSPLHF
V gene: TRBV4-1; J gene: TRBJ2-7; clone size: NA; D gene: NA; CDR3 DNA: TGCGCCAGCAGCCAAGGAGGGGGAAGAAGGTACGAGCAGTACTTC; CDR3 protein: CASSQGGGRRYEQYF
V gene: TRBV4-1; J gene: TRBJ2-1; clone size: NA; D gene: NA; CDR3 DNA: TGCGCCAGCAGCCAAGAACCGGGTGGGGGGAACAATGAGCAGTTCTTC; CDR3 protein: CASSQEPGGGNNEQFF
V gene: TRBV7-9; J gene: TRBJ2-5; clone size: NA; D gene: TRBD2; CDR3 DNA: TGTGCCAGCAGTTACGGACTAGCGGGAGGTTTCCAAGAGACCCAGTACTTC; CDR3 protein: CASSYGLAGGFQETQYF
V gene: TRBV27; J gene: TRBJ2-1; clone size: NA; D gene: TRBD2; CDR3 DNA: TGTGCCAGCAGTTTGTACGGGAGGGGAGCCCACAATGAGCAGTTCTTC; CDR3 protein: CASSLYGRGAHNEQFF
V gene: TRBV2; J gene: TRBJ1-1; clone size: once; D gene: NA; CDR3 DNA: TGTGCCAGCAGTACAGGGACCCGGGCGACTGAAGCTTTCTTT; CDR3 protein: CASSTGTRATEAFF
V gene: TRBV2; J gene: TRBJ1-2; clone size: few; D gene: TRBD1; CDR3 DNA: TGTGCCAGCAGAACGGGACAGCGGAGGATAAGGGGCTACACCTTC; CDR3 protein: CASRTGQRRIRGYTF
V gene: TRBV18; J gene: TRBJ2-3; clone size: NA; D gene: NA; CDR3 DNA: TGTGCCAGCTCACCAGGTCGGGATACGCAGTATTTT; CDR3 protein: CASSPGRDTQYF
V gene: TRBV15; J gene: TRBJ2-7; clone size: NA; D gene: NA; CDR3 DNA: TGTGCCACCAGCAGAGGGGGAACAGGGTCCTACGAGCAGTACTTC; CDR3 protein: CATSRGGTGSYEQYF